This T cell receptor (beta chain) came from a study of T cells after somatic rescue of genetic block. The ends lost 6 bases at V and 4 bases at J; junction bases unmatched: 14. CDR3 length: 17 residues. In germline, CDR1 is SGHNT, CDR2 YYREEE (reference sequence). Repertoires were generated with immunoSEQ multiplex PCR, while TCRdb's copy carries only in-frame clones and drops some. The table shows fewer than 150,000 clones, with 75% to 95% occurring only once. The chain recombines TRBV5-4 with TRBJ2-1; TRBD2 agrees at 9 bases. The clonotype originates from a woman aged 18 to 35. The sequencing input was peripheral blood mononuclear cells (PBMCs). The CDR3 coding sequence is TGTGCCAGCATGAGGCGGGGGGGCCGAATACCGTACAATGAGCAGTTCTTC. It is translated as CASMRRGGRIPYNEQFF.